This entry lists 16 T cell receptor beta chains sequenced from one sample in a study of blood T cell repertoires in COVID-19. The repertoire was sequenced with immunoSEQ multiplex PCR; TCRdb's copy has only in-frame clones and lacks some. The table lists approximately 200,000 clones, roughly 80% of them singletons, with around 5.1% in the top ten. Sequenced: peripheral blood. The receptors stem from a human donor in a cohort sampled during active COVID-19.

V usage is TRBV5-1 and J usage is TRBJ2-5, with TRBD2 matching 13 bases. This CDR3 region has 16 residues. The germline gives CDR1 SGHRS, CDR2 YFSETQ. Losses at the gene ends were 3 bases for V and 3 bases for J; bases not matched to a gene: 5. The CDR3 is CASSYSGTSGKETQYF. The CDR3 bases are TGCGCCAGCAGCTATTCCGGGACTAGCGGGAAAGAGACCCAGTACTTC. The whole variable domain, filled in from reference TRBV5-1 and TRBJ2-5, reads KAGVTQTPRYLIKTRGQQVTLSCSPISGHRSVSWYQQTPGQGLQFLFEYFSETQRNKGNFPGRFSGRQFSNSRSEMNVSTLELGDSALYLCASSYSGTSGKETQYFGPGTRLLVL.

A few counts support this clone. V and J are TRBV11-3 and TRBJ2-3; D is uncertain. The CDR3 contains 16 residues. Germline V gene data show CDR1 as SGHNT and CDR2 as YENEEA. V lost 1 base and J lost 0, with 11 bases in between. In DNA form, the CDR3 reads TGTGCCAGCAGCTTAGGCCCTCTGAGGAGCACAGATACGCAGTATTTT. Amino acids: CASSLGPLRSTDTQYF.

This clone was found a few times. The chain links TRBV7-9 to TRBJ2-7; TRBD2 aligns across 10 bases. The trim removed 5 bases at V and 5 bases at J, leaving 9 bases unmatched. This CDR3 comprises 15 residues. CDR1 is SEHNR and CDR2 is FQNEAQ in the germline V gene (reference sequence). The CDR3 sequence is CASSPGSSGSDEQYF. The DNA of the CDR3 is TGTGCCAGCAGCCCCGGTTCTAGCGGGAGCGACGAGCAGTACTTC.

This clone was counted a few times. The V gene is TRBV11-2, the J gene TRBJ1-1; 8 positions match TRBD1. Germline values: CDR1 SGHAT, CDR2 FQNNGV. The CDR3 runs to 15 residues. V lost 5 bases to trimming and J lost 2 bases; unmatched junction nucleotides: 7. CDR3 sequence: CASSPRTGINTEAFF. The CDR3, as DNA: TGTGCCAGCAGCCCTAGGACAGGGATAAACACTGAAGCTTTCTTT.

The chain recombines TRBV27 with TRBJ1-5; D gene ambiguous. Trimming left V 3 bases short and J 5 bases short, with 8 bases between. Germline lookup yields CDR1 MNHEY and CDR2 SMNVEV (reference sequence). The CDR3 sequence is 13 residues long. CDR3 DNA sequence: TGTGCCAGCAGTTTTAACCGAGATCAGCCCCAGCATTTT. It encodes CASSFNRDQPQHF.

V and J are TRBV13 and TRBJ1-3, with D possibly being TRBD1 (5 bases). Germline V CDR1 and CDR2: PRHDT, FYEKMQ (reference sequence). V shed 5 bases and J shed 0 bases, with 17 bases lying between them. This CDR3 region has 17 residues. CDR3 nucleotide sequence: TGTGCCAGCAGCCCCCCGACAGCCATGGTCTCTGGAAACACCATATATTTT. This sequence encodes CASSPPTAMVSGNTIYF. Drawing the rest from reference TRBV13 and TRBJ1-3, the complete variable domain is AAGVIQSPRHLIKEKRETATLKCYPIPRHDTVYWYQQGPGQDPQFLISFYEKMQSDKGSIPDRFSAQQFSDYHSELNMSSLELGDSALYFCASSPPTAMVSGNTIYFGEGSWLTVV.

The chain has TRBV28 and TRBJ2-2, with 9 positions matching TRBD2. Trimming at V came to 5 bases and at J to 5 bases, leaving 9 bases not matched to a gene. CDR1 and CDR2 from the germline V gene are MDHEN and SYDVKM. There are 16 residues in the CDR3. The CDR3 nucleotides read TGTGCCAGCAGTCCCCCGGGACTAGCTATTACCGGGGAGCTGTTTTTT. This codes for CASSPPGLAITGELFF.

The V and J genes are TRBV5-5 and TRBJ2-3; D may be TRBD1 (7 bases). Trimming pared 4 bases from V and 0 bases from J, leaving 21 bases between. Germline V lookup: CDR1 SGHKS, CDR2 YYEKEE (reference sequence). The CDR3 totals 18 residues. The CDR3 loop is CASSPAPNRGLSTDTQYF. CDR3 DNA sequence: TGTGCCAGCAGCCCGGCCCCTAACAGGGGACTTAGCACAGATACGCAGTATTTT.

The chain combines TRBV6-5 with TRBJ2-1; TRBD2 matches 10 bases. The V gene end was trimmed by 4 bases and the J gene end by 8 bases; junction bases not matched to a gene: 11. The CDR3 runs 16 residues. Germline V gene data show CDR1 as MNHEY and CDR2 as SVGAGI. The CDR3 sequence is CASSSPASGSRDEQFF. CDR3 sequence (DNA): TGTGCCAGCAGTTCCCCCGCTAGCGGGAGCAGGGATGAGCAGTTCTTC.

The chain uses TRBV7-2 and TRBJ1-1; TRBD1 aligns across 7 bases. The V and J ends lost 1 base and 4 bases, in that order; junction bases with no gene match: 12. Per the germline V gene, CDR1 is SGHTA and CDR2 is FQGNSA. This CDR3 has 17 residues. The CDR3 loop reads CASSLGGTGAAFTEAFF. The CDR3 bases are TGTGCCAGCAGCTTAGGGGGCACAGGGGCCGCCTTCACTGAAGCTTTCTTT.

As DNA, the CDR3 is TGTGCCAGCAGCTTATCGCGACTAGCGGTCACCGGGGAGCTGTTTTTT. It codes for CASSLSRLAVTGELFF. The rearrangement uses TRBV11-2 and TRBJ2-2; 9 bases map to TRBD2. V lost 2 bases to trimming and J lost 4 bases; unmatched junction nucleotides: 5. The CDR3 loop spans 16 amino acids. Per the germline V gene, CDR1 is SGHAT and CDR2 is FQNNGV. Full variable domain (missing parts from reference TRBV11-2 and TRBJ2-2): EAGVAQSPRYKIIEKRQSVAFWCNPISGHATLYWYQQILGQGPKLLIQFQNNGVVDDSQLPKDRFSAERLKGVDSTLKIQPAKLEDSAVYLCASSLSRLAVTGELFFGEGSRLTVL.

V is TRBV12-3 or TRBV12-4 and J is TRBJ2-1; TRBD2 matches 7 bases. The CDR3 contains 13 residues. Germline trimming cut 6 bases from V and 6 bases from J; bases unmatched to any gene: 5. CDR3 coding DNA: TGTGCCAGCAGCCCCGGCGGGAGCAATGAGCAGTTCTTC. Protein product: CASSPGGSNEQFF.

This rearrangement joins TRBV6-4 to TRBJ2-3; 8 bases map to TRBD2. V lost 0 bases and J lost 6; bases outside the gene matches: 5. The CDR3 consists of 15 residues. The germline V gene encodes CDR1 MRHNA and CDR2 SNTAGT. DNA of the CDR3: TGTGCCAGCAGTGACTCCGGGGGGGCAGGGGATACGCAGTATTTT. Translation gives CASSDSGGAGDTQYF.

V and J are TRBV19 and TRBJ1-1; no reliable D call. Trimming left V 0 bases short and J 5 bases short, with 16 bases between. The CDR3 consists of 16 residues. Germline CDR1 LNHDA, CDR2 SQIVND (reference sequence). CDR3 sequence reads: CASSIDQRIRGTEAFF. The DNA of the CDR3 is TGTGCCAGTAGTATAGATCAGAGGATCCGAGGGACTGAAGCTTTCTTT.

This rearrangement joins TRBV10-3 to TRBJ2-7, with 7 positions matching TRBD1. Germline CDR1 ENHRY, CDR2 SYGVKD. The CDR3 has 13 amino acids. With V trimmed by 10 bases and J by 7 bases, 13 bases remained unmatched. The CDR3 nucleotides are TGTGCCACCCTAGGGACAGCCAATTGGGAGCAGTACTTC. It translates to CATLGTANWEQYF.

The chain uses TRBV19 and TRBJ1-6; D call uncertain. V was shortened by 7 bases and J by 0 bases, with 10 bases between the two germline ends. Per germline, CDR1 LNHDA and CDR2 SQIVND (reference sequence). CDR3 length equals 15 residues. CDR3 protein: CASIQGSSYNSPLHF. In DNA, the CDR3 is TGTGCCAGTATCCAAGGGAGCTCCTATAATTCACCCCTCCACTTT.